The present T cell receptor (beta chain) was sequenced within a study of T cell repertoires in cytomegalovirus infection. Background on the study: Indications came from public TCR beta signatures; they pointed to CMV infection and to a matching HLA type. Overall study results and limits: Across the ex vivo response, the dominant clonotypes were HLA-C-restricted CMV-specific TCR beta clonotypes. People with CMV and the relevant HLA were identified by cumulative public TCR beta family frequency.

TCRdb recomputed calls from the reads with MiXCR, one row per CDR3 protein. The sample yields about 300,000 distinct CDR3 sequences, around 10% seen once. This clonotype has ten or more counts. Its specificity is unknown. This receptor was taken from a human donor in good health (CMV status not recorded). Some clones in this sample may be carry-over from other donors' samples. The sample consisted of PBMCs.

CDR3 DNA: TGTGCCAGCAGTTTATACAGGGGTGGGAGGAGCAATCAGCCCCAGCATTTT. Protein sequence: CASSLYRGGRSNQPQHF. This rearrangement joins TRBV28 to TRBJ1-5; 7 nucleotides agree with TRBD1. The V and J ends lost 1 base and 1 base, in that order; junction bases with no gene match: 7. Germline CDR1 reads MDHEN; CDR2 reads SYDVKM. The CDR3 length is 17 residues.